This T cell receptor beta chain is from a study of T cells in Graves' hyperthyroidism and ophthalmopathy. The study's findings and limits: Most thyroid clonotypes that were expanded above 0.001 also turned up in blood. The model foresaw ophthalmopathy a median around 6.8 months prior to onset.

Amplification of TCR beta CDR3 regions was performed using RNA transcripts as template. HTBI primers were employed in a first-round RT-PCR of the TCR CDR3. In TCRdb, the multiplex PCR reads were re-called with MiXCR into one record per CDR3 protein. The sample includes fewer than 650,000 distinct CDR3 sequences, roughly 15% of them seen just once. Germline CDR1 SNHLY, CDR2 FYNNEI. The CDR3 loop spans 18 amino acids. V lost 4 bases and J lost 1; bases outside the gene matches: 8. Lactation, pregnancy, other autoimmune disease or uncontrolled infection excluded patients. PBMCs were derived from roughly 10 ml fresh peripheral blood. Many counts were recorded for this clonotype. No antigen is known for it.

This chain uses TRBV2 with TRBJ2-6, with 9 bases fitting TRBD1. The source is a woman aged 40 to 50 with Graves' ophthalmopathy. The sample consisted of blood. CDR3 residues: CASSAGTGLGSGANVLTF. Written as DNA, the CDR3 is TGTGCCAGCAGTGCCGGGACAGGGTTGGGGTCTGGGGCCAACGTCCTGACTTTC.